Described below is a single T cell receptor beta chain sequence and its context. This record comes from a study of control samples from healthy donors and cancer patients. The ends lost 6 bases at V and 8 bases at J; junction bases unmatched: 10. Germline V gene sequence: CDR1 LNHDA, CDR2 SQIVND (reference sequence). CDR3 length equals 15 residues. Assay: immunoSEQ multiplex PCR; the TCRdb copy retains only in-frame clones and omits some. The sample yields some 79,000 clones, less than 90% seen once. Input material: blood. The genes are TRBV19 and TRBJ1-4, with 9 positions matching TRBD1. The sequence derives from a woman aged 45 to 65 in good health. The CDR3 here is CASSPGGTGNEKLFF. The CDR3 nucleotides read TGTGCCAGTAGCCCCGGTGGGACAGGGAACGAAAAACTGTTTTTT.